These 25 T cell receptor beta chains were sequenced from one sample in a study of post-analysis software for immune sequencing data. General study findings and limits: Relative to controls, patients had a few TRBV segments at higher frequency, with TRBV5-6, TRBV5-1 and TRBV20-1 among these.

Unique molecular identifiers had been added to the TCR beta cDNA libraries. TCRdb re-called the PCR reads through MiXCR, storing one row per CDR3 protein. The sample carries about 620,000 distinct CDR3 sequences, roughly two fifths recorded once. The antigens of these receptors remain unknown. The source material was blood. The receptors shown here come from a girl aged 5 to 17 with multiple sclerosis.

V is TRBV5-1 and J is TRBJ2-1, with unresolved D. V lost 1 base and J 4 bases, leaving 6 bases between the germline ends. This CDR3 has 13 amino acids. Germline V gene data show CDR1 as SGHRS and CDR2 as YFSETQ. The CDR3: CASSLNKYNEQFF. The CDR3 nucleotides read TGCGCCAGCAGCTTGAATAAATACAATGAGCAGTTCTTC.

The J gene is TRBJ2-4, the V gene TRBV7-2, with D tentatively TRBD1 (6 bases). CDR1 and CDR2 (germline): SGHTA, FQGNSA. V lost 5 bases, J lost 5 bases, and 13 bases lay in between. The CDR3 is 14 residues long. The CDR3 loop is CASSQIWTENIQYF. The CDR3 DNA follows: TGTGCCAGCAGCCAGATCTGGACAGAAAACATTCAGTACTTC.

The table lists this clonotype with a few counts. The chain employs TRBV3-1 and TRBJ2-3; TRBD2 matches at 10 bases. V lost 6 bases to trimming and J lost 4 bases; unmatched junction nucleotides: 7. This CDR3 has 15 residues. The germline V gene encodes CDR1 LGHDT and CDR2 YNNKEL (reference sequence). CDR3 sequence: CASSLSGGAPDTQYF. As DNA, the CDR3 is TGTGCCAGCAGTTTGAGCGGGGGGGCCCCAGATACGCAGTATTTT.

The chain joins TRBV28 to TRBJ2-3; D gene ambiguous. Trimming removed 8 bases at V and 2 bases at J, with 8 bases between. CDR3 length equals 12 residues. CDR1 and CDR2 (germline): MDHEN, SYDVKM. CDR3 DNA sequence: TGTGCCAGCGCGGAAAACACAGATACGCAGTATTTT. Translated, it gives CASAENTDTQYF.

This clonotype was observed a few times. The rearrangement joins TRBV12-3 or TRBV12-4 to TRBJ2-6, with TRBD1 identical over 7 bases. The CDR3 extends over 16 amino acids. V trimming: 6 bases; J trimming: 2 bases; junction bases outside the gene matches: 7. Here the CDR3 reads CASSKDRWAGANVLTF. The CDR3 coding sequence is TGTGCCAGCAGCAAGGACAGGTGGGCTGGGGCCAACGTCCTGACTTTC.

This chain uses TRBV12-3 or TRBV12-4 with TRBJ2-1; D is ambiguous. Trimming removed 5 bases from V and 8 bases from J, with 10 bases in between. The CDR3 runs 12 residues. The CDR3 DNA reads as TGTGCCAGCAGTCAGGTGCCATATGAGCAGTTCTTC. Encoded protein: CASSQVPYEQFF.

This chain links TRBV25-1 with TRBJ2-1; D remains ambiguous. V lost 3 bases, J lost 3 bases, and 15 bases lay in between. In germline, CDR1 is MGHDK, CDR2 SYGVNS. The CDR3 runs to 16 residues. The CDR3 DNA is TGTGCCAGCAGTGATCCTTCCCCCGAGAGCTACAATGAGCAGTTCTTC. Its protein product is CASSDPSPESYNEQFF.

The J gene is TRBJ2-1, the V gene TRBV14; 8 nucleotides line up with TRBD2. Losses at the gene ends were 7 bases for V and 0 bases for J; bases not matched to a gene: 2. The CDR3 runs 14 residues. Germline CDR1 and CDR2: SGHDN and FVKESK. The CDR3 DNA is TGTGCCAGCAACCTAGCGGGCTCCTACAATGAGCAGTTCTTC. Its protein is CASNLAGSYNEQFF.

This clonotype was counted between two and nine times. J is TRBJ2-3 and V is TRBV5-5; 15 positions match TRBD2. J lost 3 bases, V lost 5 bases, and 7 bases had no gene match. The CDR3 has 17 residues. In germline, CDR1 is SGHKS, CDR2 YYEKEE (reference sequence). In nucleotides, the CDR3 is TGTGCCAGCAGGACCGGGACTAGCGGGAGGAAGACAGATACGCAGTATTTT. It yields the protein CASRTGTSGRKTDTQYF.

The rearrangement links TRBV7-8 to TRBJ1-2; D not resolved. This CDR3 spans 13 amino acids. Germline V lookup: CDR1 SGHVS, CDR2 FQNEAQ. Trimming pared 6 bases from V and 8 bases from J, leaving 16 bases between. The CDR3 loop is CASRSGGMRGYTF. The CDR3 bases are TGTGCCAGCAGATCCGGAGGGATGCGGGGCTACACCTTC.

This clonotype was seen more than once but under ten times. The V and J genes are TRBV10-3 and TRBJ2-4; TRBD2 agrees at 11 bases. The V gene's germline CDR1 is ENHRY and CDR2 SYGVKD. J gave up 0 bases and V 6 bases, and 4 bases lay outside the gene matches. This CDR3 has 16 residues. CDR3 sequence reads: CAISQTSGVAKNIQYF. CDR3 in DNA: TGTGCCATCAGCCAGACTAGCGGGGTAGCCAAAAACATTCAGTACTTC.

The CDR3 bases are TGTGCCAGCAGCTTGGCCCCCTTAGGGGAGACCCAGTACTTC. It translates to CASSLAPLGETQYF. The chain joins TRBV5-5 to TRBJ2-5; no reliable D call. The CDR3 loop spans 14 amino acids. The V end was cut by 0 bases, the J end by 5 bases, with 11 bases between. The germline CDR1 and CDR2 sequences are SGHKS and YYEKEE (reference sequence).

As regards this clonotype: The germline gene is not matched at one end of the junction; a read error may be the cause. The V call is TRBV6-1, the J call TRBJ2-1; 10 nucleotides agree with TRBD1. This CDR3 spans 14 amino acids. Germline CDR1 MNHNS, CDR2 SASEGT. CDR3 coding DNA: TGTGTCAGCACTTGGGACAGGGGAGGGAATGAGCAGTTCTTC. Translated, it gives CVSTWDRGGNEQFF.

This clonotype was observed many times. The junction does not match germline at one end; this may be a read error. The genes are TRBV5-1 and TRBJ2-7; D call uncertain. CDR3 size: 13 residues. Germline CDR1 reads SGHRS; CDR2 reads YFSETQ. CDR3 loop: CASSLGQLYEQYF. DNA of the CDR3: TGTGCCAGCAGCTTAGGCCAGCTCTACGAGCAGTACTTC. Looking up the rest from reference TRBV5-1 and TRBJ2-7 gives the full variable domain: KAGVTQTPRYLIKTRGQQVTLSCSPISGHRSVSWYQQTPGQGLQFLFEYFSETQRNKGNFPGRFSGRQFSNSRSEMNVSTLELGDSALYLCASSLGQLYEQYFGPGTRLTVT.

This chain uses TRBV29-1 with TRBJ2-4; D may be TRBD1 (5 bases). The CDR3 is made up of 11 amino acids. Trimming took 3 bases from V and 12 from J, leaving 12 bases between them. Germline V gives CDR1 SQVTM, CDR2 ANQGSEA. CDR3 in DNA: TGCAGCGTTGATGTGGGTAGGGGTCAGTACTTC. Protein product: CSVDVGRGQYF.

The chain employs TRBV5-4 and TRBJ2-5, with 8 positions matching TRBD1. The CDR3 length is 14 residues. J was trimmed by 4 bases and V by 1 base; bases with no gene match: 3. CDR1 and CDR2 (germline): SGHNT, YYREEE (reference sequence). The CDR3 reads CASSLPDRGETQYF. The CDR3 DNA sequence: TGTGCCAGCAGCTTGCCTGACAGGGGAGAGACCCAGTACTTC. The whole variable domain, filled in from reference TRBV5-4 and TRBJ2-5, reads ETGVTQSPTHLIKTRGQQVTLRCSSQSGHNTVSWYQQALGQGPQFIFQYYREEENGRGNFPPRFSGLQFPNYSSELNVNALELDDSALYLCASSLPDRGETQYFGPGTRLLVL.

The chain combines TRBV27 with TRBJ2-3; tentative D call: TRBD1 (5 bases). CDR3 length equals 16 residues. V was cut by 6 bases and J by 1 base, with 17 bases left in between. CDR1 and CDR2 (germline): MNHEY, SMNVEV (reference sequence). CDR3 protein: CASSPQIKGGTDTQYF. In DNA, the CDR3 is TGTGCCAGCAGCCCTCAAATTAAAGGGGGCACAGATACGCAGTATTTT.

The V gene is TRBV5-1, the J gene TRBJ2-5; D possibly corresponds to TRBD1 (5 bases). The CDR3 length is 15 residues. Germline V gene sequence: CDR1 SGHRS, CDR2 YFSETQ. Trimming stripped 0 bases from V and 5 bases from J, with 14 bases between. CDR3 DNA: TGCGCCAGCAGCTTGGAGGGGTCGGGCAGGGAGACCCAGTACTTC. Translation gives CASSLEGSGRETQYF.

Concerning this clonotype itself: A read error may account for a junction end that differs from germline. The chain carries TRBV7-7 and TRBJ2-2, with D perhaps TRBD2 (6 bases). The germline gives CDR1 SSHAT, CDR2 FNYEAQ (reference sequence). The CDR3 sequence is 17 residues long. The CDR3 reads CASSLQAARGSHGERFF. In DNA form, the CDR3 reads TGTGCTAGCAGCTTACAGGCCGCGCGGGGAAGTCACGGGGAGCGGTTTTTT.

The chain recombines TRBV29-1 with TRBJ2-7; the D gene could be TRBD1 or TRBD2 (5 bases each). Looked up from germline, CDR1 is SQVTM and CDR2 is ANQGSEA. V was trimmed by 4 bases and J by 5 bases, leaving 12 bases between them. This CDR3 is built from 12 residues. DNA of the CDR3: TGCAGCGTTGTAGAGGGGACCAACGAGCAGTACTTC. This gives the protein CSVVEGTNEQYF.

The chain links TRBV6-5 to TRBJ2-1; 7 nucleotides align to TRBD1. Near its end, the DNA agrees better with TRBJ2-7, so the J call may be wrong. Per the germline V gene, CDR1 is MNHEY and CDR2 is SVGAGI. The length of the CDR3 is 14 residues. The CDR3: CASSPRTGMGEQYF. Here the CDR3 DNA reads TGTGCCAGCAGCCCTAGGACAGGAATGGGCGAGCAGTACTTC.

This clonotype appeared a few times. This chain uses TRBV20-1 with TRBJ2-1, with 7 bases identical to TRBD2. The V gene end was trimmed by 1 base and the J gene end by 5 bases; junction bases not matched to a gene: 8. The CDR3 has 15 amino acids. Germline CDR1 and CDR2: DFQATT and SNEGSKA (reference sequence). CDR3 region: CSARGGGSTHNEQFF. In DNA, the CDR3 is TGCAGTGCTAGAGGGGGAGGGAGTACCCACAATGAGCAGTTCTTC.

This rearrangement joins TRBV5-1 to TRBJ1-2; 9 nucleotides match TRBD1. Germline trimming cut 4 bases from V and 7 bases from J; bases unmatched to any gene: 8. CDR1 is SGHRS and CDR2 is YFSETQ in the germline V gene. The CDR3 is 14 amino acids. The CDR3 sequence is CASSPRGQGFGYTF. CDR3 DNA sequence: TGCGCCAGCAGCCCACGGGGACAGGGCTTTGGCTACACCTTC.

V gene TRBV10-3 combines with J gene TRBJ2-5, with 8 positions matching TRBD1. CDR3 length: 14 amino acids. With 2 bases clipped from V and 2 bases from J, the junction kept 1 base outside the gene matches. Germline V gives CDR1 ENHRY, CDR2 SYGVKD. Written as DNA, the CDR3 is TGTGCCATCAGTGAGGACAGGGGACAAGAGACCCAGTACTTC. Protein product: CAISEDRGQETQYF.

In regard to this clonotype: The junction differs from germline at one of its ends, possibly a read error. This rearrangement joins TRBV12-3 or TRBV12-4 to TRBJ2-7; 10 bases fit TRBD2. The CDR3 has 14 residues. The CDR3 loop reads CASSLAGEYYEQYF. In nucleotides, the CDR3 is TGTGCCAGCAGTCTAGCGGGAGAGTACTACGAGCAGTACTTC.